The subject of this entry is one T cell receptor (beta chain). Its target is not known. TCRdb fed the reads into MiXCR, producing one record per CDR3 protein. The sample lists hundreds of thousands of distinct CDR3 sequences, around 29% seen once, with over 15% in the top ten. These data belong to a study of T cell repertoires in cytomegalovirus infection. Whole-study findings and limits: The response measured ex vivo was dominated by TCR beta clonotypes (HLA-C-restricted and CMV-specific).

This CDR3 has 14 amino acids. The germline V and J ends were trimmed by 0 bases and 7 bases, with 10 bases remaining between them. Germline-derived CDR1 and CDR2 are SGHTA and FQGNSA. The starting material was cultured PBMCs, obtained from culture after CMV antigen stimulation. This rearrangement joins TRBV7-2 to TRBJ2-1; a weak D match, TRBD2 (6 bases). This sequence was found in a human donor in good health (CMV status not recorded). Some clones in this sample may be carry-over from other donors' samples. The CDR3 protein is CASSLALRGNEQFF. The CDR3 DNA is TGTGCCAGCAGCTTAGCACTCCGGGGGAATGAGCAGTTCTTC.